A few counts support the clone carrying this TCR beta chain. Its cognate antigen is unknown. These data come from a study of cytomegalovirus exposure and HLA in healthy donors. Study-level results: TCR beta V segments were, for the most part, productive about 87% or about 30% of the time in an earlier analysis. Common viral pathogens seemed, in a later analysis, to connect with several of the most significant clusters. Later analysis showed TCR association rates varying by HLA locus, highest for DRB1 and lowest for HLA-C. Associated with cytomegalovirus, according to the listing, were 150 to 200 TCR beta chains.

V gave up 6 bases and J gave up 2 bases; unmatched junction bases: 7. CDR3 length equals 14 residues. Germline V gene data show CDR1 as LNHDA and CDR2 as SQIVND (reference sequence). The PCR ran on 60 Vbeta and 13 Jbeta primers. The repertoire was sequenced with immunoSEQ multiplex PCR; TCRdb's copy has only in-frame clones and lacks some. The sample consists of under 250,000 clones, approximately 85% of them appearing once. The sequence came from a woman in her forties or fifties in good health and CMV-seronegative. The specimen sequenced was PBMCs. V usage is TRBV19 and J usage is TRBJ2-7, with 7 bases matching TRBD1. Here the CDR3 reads CASRKTGTAYEQYF. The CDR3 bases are TGTGCCAGTAGGAAGACAGGGACGGCCTACGAGCAGTACTTC.